This T cell receptor (beta chain) was recovered during a study of blood T cell repertoires in COVID-19. The protocol was immunoSEQ multiplex PCR, while the TCRdb copy is restricted to in-frame clones and leaves out a portion. The sample has some 83,000 clones, around 88% seen once; the top ten hold roughly 5.3%. The germline V gene encodes CDR1 LNHNV and CDR2 YYDKDF (reference sequence). The germline V and J ends were trimmed by 0 bases and 6 bases, with 9 bases remaining between them. The CDR3 spans 14 residues. The material sequenced was peripheral blood. The V and J genes are TRBV15 and TRBJ2-1; D call uncertain. The origin of this receptor is a woman aged 80 or over with active or convalescent COVID-19. The CDR3 DNA is TGTGCCACCAGCAGAGACATAGCTGTCAATGAGCAGTTCTTC. As protein: CATSRDIAVNEQFF.